This T cell receptor beta chain was captured in a study of blood T cell repertoires in COVID-19. Study context: The United States, Italy and Spain provided the acute and convalescent COVID-19 samples. The analysed material was cDNA or gDNA that came from T cells, B-cell-depleted T cells, or PBMCs.

The CDR3 totals 13 residues. Looked up from germline, CDR1 is SGHTS and CDR2 is YDEGEE. Trimming shortened V by 1 base and J by 2 bases, and 6 bases separated the two germline ends. In Seattle, patients joined the study during active infection and were tracked longitudinally. Sequencing used immunoSEQ multiplex PCR; TCRdb keeps in-frame clones, though not all of them. The sample lists over 250,000 clones, about 86% occurring once. The receptor comes from a woman in her 70s with COVID-19, enrolled during active disease. The sequenced sample was peripheral blood. J is TRBJ1-2 and V is TRBV5-8; D remains ambiguous. CDR3 sequence (DNA): TGTGCCAGCAGCTTGTGGGAGAACTATGGCTACACCTTC. It encodes CASSLWENYGYTF.